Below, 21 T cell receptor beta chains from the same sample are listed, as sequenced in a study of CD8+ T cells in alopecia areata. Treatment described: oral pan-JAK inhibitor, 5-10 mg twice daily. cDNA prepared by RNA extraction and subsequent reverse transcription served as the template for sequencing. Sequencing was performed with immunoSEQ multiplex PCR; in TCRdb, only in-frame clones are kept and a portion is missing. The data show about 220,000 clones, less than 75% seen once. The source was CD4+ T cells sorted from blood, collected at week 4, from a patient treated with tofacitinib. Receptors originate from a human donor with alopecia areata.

Here the CDR3 reads CASSSIRAAGAVQYF. The CDR3, as DNA: TGTGCCAGCAGCTCGATCCGGGCGGCCGGGGCGGTGCAGTACTTC. This chain links TRBV11-2 with TRBJ2-7; either TRBD1 or TRBD2 may fit D (5 bases each). This CDR3 comprises 15 residues. V dropped 4 bases and J dropped 9 bases, with 22 bases sitting between them. Germline CDR1 SGHAT, CDR2 FQNNGV.

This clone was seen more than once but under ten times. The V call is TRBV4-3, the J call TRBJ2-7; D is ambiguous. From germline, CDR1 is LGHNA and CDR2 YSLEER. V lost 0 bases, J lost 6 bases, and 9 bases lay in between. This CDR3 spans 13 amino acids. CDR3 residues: CASSQDLGLEQYF. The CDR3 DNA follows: TGCGCCAGCAGCCAAGACCTCGGCCTCGAGCAGTACTTC.

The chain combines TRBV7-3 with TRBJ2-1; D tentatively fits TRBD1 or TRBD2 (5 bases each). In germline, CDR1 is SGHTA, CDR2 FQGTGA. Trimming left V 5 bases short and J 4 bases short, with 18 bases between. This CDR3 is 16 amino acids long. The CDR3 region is CASSPIPGTGYNEQFF. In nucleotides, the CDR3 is TGTGCCAGCAGCCCAATCCCCGGGACGGGGTACAATGAGCAGTTCTTC.

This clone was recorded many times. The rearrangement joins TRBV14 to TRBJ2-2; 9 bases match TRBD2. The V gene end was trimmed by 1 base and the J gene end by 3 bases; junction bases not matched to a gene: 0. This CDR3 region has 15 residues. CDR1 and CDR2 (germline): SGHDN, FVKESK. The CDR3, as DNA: TGTGCCAGCAGCCAAGTAGCGGGGGACACCGGGGAGCTGTTTTTT. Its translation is CASSQVAGDTGELFF.

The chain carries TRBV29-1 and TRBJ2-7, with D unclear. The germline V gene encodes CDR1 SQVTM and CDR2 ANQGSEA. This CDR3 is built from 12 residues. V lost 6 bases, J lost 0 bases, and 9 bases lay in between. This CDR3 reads CSVEHNSYEQYF. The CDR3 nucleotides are TGCAGCGTGGAACACAACTCCTACGAGCAGTACTTC.

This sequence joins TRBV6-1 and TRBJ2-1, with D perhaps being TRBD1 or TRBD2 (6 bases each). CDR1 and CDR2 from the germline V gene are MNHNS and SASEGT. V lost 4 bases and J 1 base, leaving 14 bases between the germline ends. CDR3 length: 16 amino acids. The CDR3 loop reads CASSASGASSYNEQFF. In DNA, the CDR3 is TGTGCCAGCAGTGCCTCGGGGGCTTCGTCCTACAATGAGCAGTTCTTC.

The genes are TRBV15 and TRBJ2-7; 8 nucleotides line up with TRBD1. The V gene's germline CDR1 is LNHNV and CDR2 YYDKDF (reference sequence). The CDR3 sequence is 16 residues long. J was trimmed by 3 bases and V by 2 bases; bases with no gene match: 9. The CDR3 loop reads CATSRSVGTGGYEQYF. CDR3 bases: TGTGCCACCAGCAGATCGGTCGGGACAGGCGGCTACGAGCAGTACTTC.

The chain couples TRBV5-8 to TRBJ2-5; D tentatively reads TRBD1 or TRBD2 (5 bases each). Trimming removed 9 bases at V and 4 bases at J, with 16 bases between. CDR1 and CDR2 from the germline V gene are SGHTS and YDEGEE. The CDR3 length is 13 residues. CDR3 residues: CAKRSTGGETQYF. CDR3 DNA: TGTGCCAAGAGGAGTACAGGAGGAGAGACCCAGTACTTC.

The CDR3 DNA reads TGCGCCAGCAGCTTGGTTGTTCGGCTAGCGGGTAACAATGAGCAGTTCTTC. Its protein product is CASSLVVRLAGNNEQFF. The chain carries TRBV5-1 and TRBJ2-1; TRBD2 aligns across 8 bases. The CDR3 loop spans 17 amino acids. V gave up 0 bases and J gave up 5 bases; unmatched junction bases: 10. From germline, CDR1 is SGHRS and CDR2 YFSETQ.

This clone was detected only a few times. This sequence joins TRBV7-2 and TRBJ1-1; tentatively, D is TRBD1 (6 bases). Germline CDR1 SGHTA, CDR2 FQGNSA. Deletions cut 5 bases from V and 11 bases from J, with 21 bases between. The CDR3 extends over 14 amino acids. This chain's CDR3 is CASSQGGIGRKAFF. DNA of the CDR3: TGTGCCAGCAGCCAAGGGGGGATTGGAAGGAAGGCTTTCTTT.

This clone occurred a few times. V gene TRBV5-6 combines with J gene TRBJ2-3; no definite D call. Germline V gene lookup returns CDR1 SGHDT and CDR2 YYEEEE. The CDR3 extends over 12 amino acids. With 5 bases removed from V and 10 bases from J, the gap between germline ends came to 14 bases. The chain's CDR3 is CASSSPPRPQYF. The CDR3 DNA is TGTGCCAGCAGTTCCCCACCCCGCCCGCAGTATTTT.

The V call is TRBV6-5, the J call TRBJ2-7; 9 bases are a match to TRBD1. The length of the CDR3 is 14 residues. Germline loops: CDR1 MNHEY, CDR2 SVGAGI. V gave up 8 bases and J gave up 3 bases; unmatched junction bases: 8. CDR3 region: CASGVGTGSYEQYF. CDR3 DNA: TGTGCCAGCGGGGTCGGGACAGGGAGCTACGAGCAGTACTTC.

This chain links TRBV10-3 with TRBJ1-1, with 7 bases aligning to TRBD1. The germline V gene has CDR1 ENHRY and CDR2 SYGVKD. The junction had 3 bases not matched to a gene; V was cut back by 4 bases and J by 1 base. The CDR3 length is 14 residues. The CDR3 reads CAISGQGGNTEAFF. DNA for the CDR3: TGTGCCATCAGTGGCCAGGGGGGGAACACTGAAGCTTTCTTT.

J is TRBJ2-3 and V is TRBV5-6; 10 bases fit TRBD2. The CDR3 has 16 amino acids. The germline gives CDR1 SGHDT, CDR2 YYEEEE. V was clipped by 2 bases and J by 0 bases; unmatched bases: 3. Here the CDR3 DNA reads TGTGCCAGCAGCTTAGGACTAGCGGACAGCACAGATACGCAGTATTTT. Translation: CASSLGLADSTDTQYF.

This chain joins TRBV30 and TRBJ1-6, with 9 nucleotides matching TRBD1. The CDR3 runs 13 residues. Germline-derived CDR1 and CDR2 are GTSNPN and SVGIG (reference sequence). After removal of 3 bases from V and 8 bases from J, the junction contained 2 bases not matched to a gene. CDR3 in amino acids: CAWRDRGHSPLHF. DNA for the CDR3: TGTGCCTGGAGGGACAGGGGCCATTCACCCCTCCACTTT.

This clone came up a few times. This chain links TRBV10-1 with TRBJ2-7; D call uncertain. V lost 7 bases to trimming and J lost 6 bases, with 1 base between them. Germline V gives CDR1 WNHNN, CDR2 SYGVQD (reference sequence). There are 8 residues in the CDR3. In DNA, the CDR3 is TGCGCCAGCACCGAGCAGTACTTC. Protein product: CASTEQYF.

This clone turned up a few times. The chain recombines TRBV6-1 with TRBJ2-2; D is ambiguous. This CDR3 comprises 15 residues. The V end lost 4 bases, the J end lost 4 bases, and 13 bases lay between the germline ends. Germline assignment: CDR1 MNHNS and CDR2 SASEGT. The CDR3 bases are TGTGCCAGCAGTGTGGAGACACCCCCCACCGGGGAGCTGTTTTTT. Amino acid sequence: CASSVETPPTGELFF.

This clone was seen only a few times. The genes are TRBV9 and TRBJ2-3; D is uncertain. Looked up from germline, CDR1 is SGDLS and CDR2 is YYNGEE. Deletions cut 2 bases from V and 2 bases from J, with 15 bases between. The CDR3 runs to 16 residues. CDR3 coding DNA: TGTGCCAGCAGCGTGGAGTTAAGTCGGTCCACAGATACGCAGTATTTT. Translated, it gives CASSVELSRSTDTQYF.

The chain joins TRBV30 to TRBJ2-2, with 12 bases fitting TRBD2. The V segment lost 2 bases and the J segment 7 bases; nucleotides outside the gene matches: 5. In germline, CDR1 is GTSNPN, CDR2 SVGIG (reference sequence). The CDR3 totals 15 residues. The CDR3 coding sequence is TGTGCCTGGAGTTCCGGACTAGCGGGGTACGGGGAGCTGTTTTTT. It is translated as CAWSSGLAGYGELFF.

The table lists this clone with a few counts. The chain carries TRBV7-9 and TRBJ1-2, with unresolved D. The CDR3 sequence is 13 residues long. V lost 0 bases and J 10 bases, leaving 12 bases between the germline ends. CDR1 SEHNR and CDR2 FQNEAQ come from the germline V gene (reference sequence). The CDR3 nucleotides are TGTGCCAGCAGCTTAGCCGCGGACGGCAACTACACCTTC. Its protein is CASSLAADGNYTF.

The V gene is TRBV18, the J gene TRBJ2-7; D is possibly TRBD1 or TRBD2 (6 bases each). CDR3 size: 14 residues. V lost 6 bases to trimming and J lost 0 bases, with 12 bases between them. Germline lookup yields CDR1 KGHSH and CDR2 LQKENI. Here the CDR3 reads CASSPGEVSYEQYF. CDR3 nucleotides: TGTGCCAGCTCCCCAGGGGAGGTCTCCTACGAGCAGTACTTC.